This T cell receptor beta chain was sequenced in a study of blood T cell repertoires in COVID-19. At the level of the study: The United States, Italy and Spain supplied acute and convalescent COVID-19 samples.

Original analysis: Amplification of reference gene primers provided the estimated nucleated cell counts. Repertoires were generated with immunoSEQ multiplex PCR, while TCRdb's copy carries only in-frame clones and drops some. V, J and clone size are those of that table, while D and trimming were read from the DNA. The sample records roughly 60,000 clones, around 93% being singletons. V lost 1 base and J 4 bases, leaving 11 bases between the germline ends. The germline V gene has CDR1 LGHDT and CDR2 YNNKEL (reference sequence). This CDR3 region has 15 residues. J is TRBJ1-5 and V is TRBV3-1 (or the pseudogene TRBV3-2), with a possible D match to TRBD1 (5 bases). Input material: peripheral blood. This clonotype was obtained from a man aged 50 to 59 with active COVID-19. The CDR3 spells CASSQGAGKNQPQHF. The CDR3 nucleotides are TGTGCCAGCAGCCAAGGGGCAGGGAAGAATCAGCCCCAGCATTTT.